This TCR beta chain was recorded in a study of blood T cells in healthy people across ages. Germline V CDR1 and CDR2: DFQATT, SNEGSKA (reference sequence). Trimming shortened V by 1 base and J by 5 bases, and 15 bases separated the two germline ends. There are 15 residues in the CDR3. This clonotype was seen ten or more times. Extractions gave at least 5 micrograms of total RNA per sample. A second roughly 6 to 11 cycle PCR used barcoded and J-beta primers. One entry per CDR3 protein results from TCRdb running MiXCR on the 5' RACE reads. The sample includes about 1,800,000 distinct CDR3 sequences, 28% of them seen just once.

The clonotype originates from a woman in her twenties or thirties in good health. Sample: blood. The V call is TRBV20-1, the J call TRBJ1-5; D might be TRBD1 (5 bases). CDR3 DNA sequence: TGCAGTGCTAGAGCAGGGACCCCGGACTATCAGCCCCAGCATTTT. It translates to CSARAGTPDYQPQHF.